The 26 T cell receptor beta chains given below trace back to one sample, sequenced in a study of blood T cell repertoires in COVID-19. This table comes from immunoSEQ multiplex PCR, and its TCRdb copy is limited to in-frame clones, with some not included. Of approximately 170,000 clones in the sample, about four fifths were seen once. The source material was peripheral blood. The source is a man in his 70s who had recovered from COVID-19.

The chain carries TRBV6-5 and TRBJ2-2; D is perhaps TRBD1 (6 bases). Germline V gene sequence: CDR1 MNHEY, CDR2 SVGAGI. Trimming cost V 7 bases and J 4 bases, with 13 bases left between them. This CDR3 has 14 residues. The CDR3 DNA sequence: TGTGCCAGCAAGAAGGGCAGGGGCACCGGGGAGCTGTTTTTT. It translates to CASKKGRGTGELFF.

CDR3 protein: CASSQPSGKAYEQYF. In nucleotides, the CDR3 is TGTGCCAGCAGCCAACCTAGCGGGAAGGCCTACGAGCAGTACTTC. The chain combines TRBV3-1 (or the pseudogene TRBV3-2) with TRBJ2-7; the match to TRBD2 covers 9 bases. V was pared by 2 bases and J by 2 bases, with 4 bases of the junction left unmatched. CDR1 and CDR2 (germline): LGHDT, YNNKEL (reference sequence). CDR3 size: 15 residues.

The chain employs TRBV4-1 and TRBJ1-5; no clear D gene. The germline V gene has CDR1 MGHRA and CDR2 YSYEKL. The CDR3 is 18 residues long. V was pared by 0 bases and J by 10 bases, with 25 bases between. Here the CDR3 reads CASSQDGSIAGKYRPQHF. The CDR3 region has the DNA TGCGCCAGCAGCCAAGATGGCTCCATCGCCGGGAAATATCGACCCCAGCATTTT.

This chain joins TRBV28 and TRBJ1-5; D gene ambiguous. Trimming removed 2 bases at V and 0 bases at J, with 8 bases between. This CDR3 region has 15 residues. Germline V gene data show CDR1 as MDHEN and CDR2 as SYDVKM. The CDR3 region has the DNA TGTGCCAGCAGTTTAGGGCCCACTAGCAATCAGCCCCAGCATTTT. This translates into CASSLGPTSNQPQHF.

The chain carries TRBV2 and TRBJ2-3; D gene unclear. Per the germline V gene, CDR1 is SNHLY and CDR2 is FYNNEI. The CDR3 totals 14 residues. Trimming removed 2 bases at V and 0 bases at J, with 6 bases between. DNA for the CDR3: TGTGCCAGCAGTGAATACCTAAGCACAGATACGCAGTATTTT. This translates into CASSEYLSTDTQYF.

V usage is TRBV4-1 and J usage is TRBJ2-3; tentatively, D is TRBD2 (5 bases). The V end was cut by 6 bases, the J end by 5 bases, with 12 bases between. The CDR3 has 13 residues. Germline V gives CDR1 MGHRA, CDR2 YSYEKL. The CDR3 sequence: CASSPRRGDTQYF. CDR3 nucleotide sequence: TGCGCCAGCAGTCCCCGTCGGGGAGATACGCAGTATTTT.

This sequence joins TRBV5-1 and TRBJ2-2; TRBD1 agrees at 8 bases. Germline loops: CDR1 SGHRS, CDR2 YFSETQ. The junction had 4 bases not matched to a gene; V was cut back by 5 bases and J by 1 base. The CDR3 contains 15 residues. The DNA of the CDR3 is TGCGCCAGCAGATCCGGGACAGGGAACACCGGGGAGCTGTTTTTT. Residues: CASRSGTGNTGELFF.

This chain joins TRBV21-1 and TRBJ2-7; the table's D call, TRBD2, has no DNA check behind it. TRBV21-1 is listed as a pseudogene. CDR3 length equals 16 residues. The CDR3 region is CASKQSQRELSYEQYF. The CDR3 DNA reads TGTGCCAGCAAGCAGTCCCAGCGGGAACTCTCCTACGAGCAGTACTTC.

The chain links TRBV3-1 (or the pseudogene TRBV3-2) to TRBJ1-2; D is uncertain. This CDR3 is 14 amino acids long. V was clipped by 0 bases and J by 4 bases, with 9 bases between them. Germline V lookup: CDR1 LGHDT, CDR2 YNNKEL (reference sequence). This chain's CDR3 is CASSQEAVGYGYTF. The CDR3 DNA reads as TGTGCCAGCAGCCAAGAAGCGGTTGGCTATGGCTACACCTTC.

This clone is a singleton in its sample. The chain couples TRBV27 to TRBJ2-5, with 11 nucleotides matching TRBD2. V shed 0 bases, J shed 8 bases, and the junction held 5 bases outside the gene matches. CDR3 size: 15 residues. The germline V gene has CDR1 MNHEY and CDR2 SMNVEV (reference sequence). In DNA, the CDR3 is TGTGCCAGCAGTTTATCGGGGGGACTAGCGGCTACCCAGTACTTC. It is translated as CASSLSGGLAATQYF.

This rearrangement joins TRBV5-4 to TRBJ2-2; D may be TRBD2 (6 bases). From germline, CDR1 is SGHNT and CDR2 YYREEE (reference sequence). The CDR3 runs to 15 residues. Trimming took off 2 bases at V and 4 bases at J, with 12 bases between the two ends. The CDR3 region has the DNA TGTGCCAGCAGCTTCCCGGGAGACAGCACCGGGGAGCTGTTTTTT. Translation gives CASSFPGDSTGELFF. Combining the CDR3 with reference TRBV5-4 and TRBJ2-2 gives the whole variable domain ETGVTQSPTHLIKTRGQQVTLRCSSQSGHNTVSWYQQALGQGPQFIFQYYREEENGRGNFPPRFSGLQFPNYSSELNVNALELDDSALYLCASSFPGDSTGELFFGEGSRLTVL.

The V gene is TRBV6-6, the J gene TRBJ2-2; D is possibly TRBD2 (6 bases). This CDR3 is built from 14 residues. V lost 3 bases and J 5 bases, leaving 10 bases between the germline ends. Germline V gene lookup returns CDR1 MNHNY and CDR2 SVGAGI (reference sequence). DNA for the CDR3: TGTGCCAGCAGTTATTTGACTAGTACCGGGGAGCTGTTTTTT. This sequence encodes CASSYLTSTGELFF.

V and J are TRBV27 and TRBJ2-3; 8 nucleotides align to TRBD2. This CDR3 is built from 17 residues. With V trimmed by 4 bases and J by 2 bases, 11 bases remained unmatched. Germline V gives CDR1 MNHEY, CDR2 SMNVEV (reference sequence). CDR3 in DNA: TGTGCCAGCAGTTACGGCGAGGTAGCGGGATTCACAGATACGCAGTATTTT. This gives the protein CASSYGEVAGFTDTQYF.

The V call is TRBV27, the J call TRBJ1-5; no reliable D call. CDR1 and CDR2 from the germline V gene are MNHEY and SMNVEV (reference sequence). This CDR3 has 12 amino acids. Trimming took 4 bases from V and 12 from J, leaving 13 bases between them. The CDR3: CASSYPGGLQHF. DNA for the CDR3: TGTGCCAGCAGTTACCCAGGTGGGCTCCAGCATTTT.

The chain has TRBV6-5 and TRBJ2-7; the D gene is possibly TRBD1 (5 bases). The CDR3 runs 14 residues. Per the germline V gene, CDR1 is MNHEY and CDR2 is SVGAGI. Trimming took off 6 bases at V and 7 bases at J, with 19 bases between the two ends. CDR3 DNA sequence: TGTGCCAGCAGGGTAGACAGACCCTCTCGAGAGCAGTACTTC. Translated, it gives CASRVDRPSREQYF.

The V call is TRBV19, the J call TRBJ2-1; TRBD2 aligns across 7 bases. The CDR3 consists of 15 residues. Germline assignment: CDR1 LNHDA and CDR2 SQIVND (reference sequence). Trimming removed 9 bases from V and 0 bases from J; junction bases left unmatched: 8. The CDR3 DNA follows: TGTGCCAGCGGTGAGGGCGGGAGCTCCTACAATGAGCAGTTCTTC. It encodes CASGEGGSSYNEQFF.

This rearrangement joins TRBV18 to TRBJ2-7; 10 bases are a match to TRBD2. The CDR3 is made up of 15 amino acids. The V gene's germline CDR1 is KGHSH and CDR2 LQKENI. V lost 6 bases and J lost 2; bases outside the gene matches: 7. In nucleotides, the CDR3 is TGTGCCAGCTCCGTTCTAGCGGGAGCCGCCTACGAGCAGTACTTC. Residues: CASSVLAGAAYEQYF.

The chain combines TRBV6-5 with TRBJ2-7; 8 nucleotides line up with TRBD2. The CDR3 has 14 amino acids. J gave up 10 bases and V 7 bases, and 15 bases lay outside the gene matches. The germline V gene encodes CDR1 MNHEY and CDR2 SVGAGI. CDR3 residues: CASNPGLVGVDQYF. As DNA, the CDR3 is TGTGCCAGCAATCCGGGACTAGTGGGTGTAGATCAGTACTTC.

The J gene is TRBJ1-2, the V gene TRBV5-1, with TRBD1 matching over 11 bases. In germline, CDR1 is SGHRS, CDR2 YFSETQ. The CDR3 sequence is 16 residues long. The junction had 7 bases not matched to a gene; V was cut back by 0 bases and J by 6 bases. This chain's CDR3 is CASSLAGDRGSHGYTF. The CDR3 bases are TGCGCCAGCAGCTTGGCAGGGGACAGGGGGTCTCATGGCTACACCTTC.

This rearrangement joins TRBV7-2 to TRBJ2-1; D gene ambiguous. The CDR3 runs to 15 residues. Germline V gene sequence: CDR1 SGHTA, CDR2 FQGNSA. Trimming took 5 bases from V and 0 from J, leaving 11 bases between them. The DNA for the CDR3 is TGTGCCAGCAGCCTAAGCACCCGCTCCTACAATGAGCAGTTCTTC. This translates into CASSLSTRSYNEQFF.

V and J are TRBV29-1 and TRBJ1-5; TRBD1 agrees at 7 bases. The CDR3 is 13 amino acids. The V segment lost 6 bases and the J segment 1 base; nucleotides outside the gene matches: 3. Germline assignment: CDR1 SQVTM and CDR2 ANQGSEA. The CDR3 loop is CSVAGGSNQPQHF. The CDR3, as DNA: TGCAGCGTGGCAGGGGGGAGCAATCAGCCCCAGCATTTT.

DNA of the CDR3: TGTGCCAGCAGCTTTGAAGGACTATACACAGATACGCAGTATTTT. Its protein is CASSFEGLYTDTQYF. The chain combines TRBV5-5 with TRBJ2-3; D is possibly TRBD2 (6 bases). CDR3 length equals 15 residues. In germline, CDR1 is SGHKS, CDR2 YYEKEE (reference sequence). V was cut by 2 bases and J by 2 bases, with 12 bases left in between.

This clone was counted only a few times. The CDR3 sequence: CASIASGDYEQYF. The DNA for the CDR3 is TGTGCCAGCATAGCTAGCGGGGACTACGAGCAGTACTTC. This chain joins TRBV6-5 and TRBJ2-7, with 9 bases matching TRBD2. Trimming removed 7 bases from V and 3 bases from J; junction bases left unmatched: 4. This CDR3 spans 13 amino acids. Germline V lookup: CDR1 MNHEY, CDR2 SVGAGI.

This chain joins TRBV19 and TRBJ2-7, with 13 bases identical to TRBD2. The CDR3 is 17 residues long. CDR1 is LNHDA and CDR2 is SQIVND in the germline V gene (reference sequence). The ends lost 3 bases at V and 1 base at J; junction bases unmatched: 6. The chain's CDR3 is CASSIGLAGVNSYEQYF. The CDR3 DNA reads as TGTGCCAGTAGTATCGGACTAGCGGGAGTAAATTCCTACGAGCAGTACTTC.

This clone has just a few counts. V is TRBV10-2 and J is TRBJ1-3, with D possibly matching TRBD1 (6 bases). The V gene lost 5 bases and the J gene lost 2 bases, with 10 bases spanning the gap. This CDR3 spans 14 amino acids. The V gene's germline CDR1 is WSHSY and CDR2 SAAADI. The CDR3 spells CASSWDIPGNTIYF. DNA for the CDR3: TGCGCCAGCAGTTGGGACATCCCTGGAAACACCATATATTTT.

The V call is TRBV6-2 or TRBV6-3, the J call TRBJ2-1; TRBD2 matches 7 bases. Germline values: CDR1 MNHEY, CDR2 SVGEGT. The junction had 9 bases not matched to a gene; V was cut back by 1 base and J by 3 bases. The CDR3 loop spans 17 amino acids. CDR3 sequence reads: CASSYLVGASGYNEQFF. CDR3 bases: TGTGCCAGCAGTTACTTGGTAGGGGCTAGCGGCTACAATGAGCAGTTCTTC.